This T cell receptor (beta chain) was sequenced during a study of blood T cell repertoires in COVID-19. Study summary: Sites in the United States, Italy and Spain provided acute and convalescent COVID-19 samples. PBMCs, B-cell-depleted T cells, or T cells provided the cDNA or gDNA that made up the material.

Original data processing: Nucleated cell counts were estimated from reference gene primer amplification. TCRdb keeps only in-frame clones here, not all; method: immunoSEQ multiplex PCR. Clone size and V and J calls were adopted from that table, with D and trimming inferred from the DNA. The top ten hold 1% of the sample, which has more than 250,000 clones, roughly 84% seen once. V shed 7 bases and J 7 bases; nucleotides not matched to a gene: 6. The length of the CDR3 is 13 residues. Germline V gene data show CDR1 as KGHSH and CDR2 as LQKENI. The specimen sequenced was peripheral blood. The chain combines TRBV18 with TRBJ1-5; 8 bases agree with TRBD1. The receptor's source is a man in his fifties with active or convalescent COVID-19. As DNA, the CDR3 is TGTGCCAGCTGCCAGGACAGGGCGCAGCCCCAGCATTTT. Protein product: CASCQDRAQPQHF.